This entry describes one T cell receptor beta chain. At one boundary the junction diverges from the germline segment, which might be a read error. TCRdb re-called the PCR reads via MiXCR. The table lists 45,000 to 55,000 clones, about 22% of them singletons, with roughly 3% in the top ten. Germline-derived CDR1 and CDR2 are SGHVS and FQNEAQ. This CDR3 is 13 amino acids long. The data are from a study of metastatic and nonmetastatic thyroid tumors. No patient had received any treatment before thyroid surgery. The rearrangement joins TRBV7-8 to TRBJ2-3; 7 positions agree with TRBD2. The clonotype comes from a male donor with papillary thyroid cancer or a benign thyroid nodule (not recorded which). Some clones in this sample may be carry-over from other donors' samples. The sequencing input was blood. The CDR3 reads CTSSGVSEDTQYF. The CDR3 DNA reads as TGTACCAGCAGCGGGGTTAGCGAAGATACGCAGTATTTT.